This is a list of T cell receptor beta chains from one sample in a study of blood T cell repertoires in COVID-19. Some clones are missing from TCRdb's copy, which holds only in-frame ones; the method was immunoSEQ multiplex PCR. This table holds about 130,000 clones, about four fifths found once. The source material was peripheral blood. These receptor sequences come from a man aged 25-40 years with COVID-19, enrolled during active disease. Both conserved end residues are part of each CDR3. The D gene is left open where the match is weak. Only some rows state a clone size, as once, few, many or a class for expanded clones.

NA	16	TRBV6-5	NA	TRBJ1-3	CASSYGATRSGNTIYF	TGTGCCAGCAGTTACGGGGCGACACGGAGTGGAAACACCATATATTTT
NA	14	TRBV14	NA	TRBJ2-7	CASSQAPLAYEQYF	TGTGCCAGCAGCCAAGCCCCACTCGCCTACGAGCAGTACTTC
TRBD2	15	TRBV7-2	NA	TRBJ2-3	CASSFIAGGGNTQYF	TGTGCCAGCAGCTTTATAGCGGGGGGTGGAAATACGCAGTATTTT
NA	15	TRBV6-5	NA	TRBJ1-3	CASAAGPASGNTIYF	TGTGCTTCAGCAGCAGGCCCAGCCTCTGGAAACACCATATATTTT
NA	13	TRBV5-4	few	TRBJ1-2	CASSLAREPGYTF	TGTGCCAGCAGCTTGGCCAGGGAACCTGGCTACACCTTC
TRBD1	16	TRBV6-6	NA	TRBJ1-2	CASSKTRTGPNYGYTF	TGTGCCAGCAGTAAGACTCGGACAGGCCCTAACTATGGCTACACCTTC
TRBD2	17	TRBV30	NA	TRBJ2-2	CAWRTRTSGRVTGELFF	TGTGCCTGGAGGACCCGTACTAGCGGGAGGGTCACCGGGGAGCTGTTTTTT
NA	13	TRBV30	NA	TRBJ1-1	CAWSVSQNTEAFF	TGTGCCTGGAGTGTTAGTCAGAACACTGAAGCTTTCTTT
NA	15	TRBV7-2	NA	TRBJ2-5	CASSSKIGVSETQYF	TGTGCCAGCAGTTCCAAAATAGGGGTTTCGGAGACCCAGTACTTC
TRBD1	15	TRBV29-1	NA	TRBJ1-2	CRVYTGEIRADGYTF	TGCAGAGTCTATACAGGGGAAATCCGGGCGGATGGCTACACCTTC
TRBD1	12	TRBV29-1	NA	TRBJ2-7	CSVGIGGGEQYF	TGCAGCGTTGGAATAGGGGGCGGCGAGCAGTACTTC
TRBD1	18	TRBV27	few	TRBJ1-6	CASSLSETGQLGYSPLHF	TGTGCCAGCAGTTTATCAGAGACAGGGCAGCTTGGATATTCACCCCTCCACTTT
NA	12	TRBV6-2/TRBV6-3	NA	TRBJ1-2	CASSQTRGGYTF	TGTGCCAGCAGCCAGACTAGGGGAGGCTACACCTTC
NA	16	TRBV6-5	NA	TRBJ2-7	CASSYSPGTHSYEQYF	TGTGCCAGCAGTTACTCGCCGGGAACCCACTCCTACGAGCAGTACTTC
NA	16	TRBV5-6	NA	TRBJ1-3	CASSLVDRRVGNTIYF	TGTGCCAGCAGCTTGGTAGATCGACGGGTTGGAAACACCATATATTTT
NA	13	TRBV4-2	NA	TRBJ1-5	CASSERGGQPQHF	TGTGCCAGCAGCGAGAGGGGGGGTCAGCCCCAGCATTTT
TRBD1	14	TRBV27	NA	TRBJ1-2	CASSLPGGAGGYTF	TGTGCCAGCAGTTTGCCAGGGGGCGCGGGCGGCTACACCTTC
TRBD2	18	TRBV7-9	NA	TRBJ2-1	CASAGRLAEIILWNEQFF	TGTGCCAGCGCCGGGAGACTAGCGGAAATAATTTTGTGGAATGAGCAGTTCTTC
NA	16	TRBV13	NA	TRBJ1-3	CASSLGGLGSGNTIYF	TGTGCCAGCAGCTTAGGGGGACTGGGCTCTGGAAACACCATATATTTT
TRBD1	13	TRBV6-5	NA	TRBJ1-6	CASSLTGDRPLHF	TGTGCCAGCAGTTTGACAGGGGATAGACCCCTCCACTTT
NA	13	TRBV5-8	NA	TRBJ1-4	CASSLDINEKLFF	TGTGCCAGCAGCCTCGACATTAATGAAAAACTGTTTTTT
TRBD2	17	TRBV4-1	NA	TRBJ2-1	CASSQASSGESYNEQFF	TGCGCCAGCAGCCAAGCGTCTAGCGGGGAATCCTACAATGAGCAGTTCTTC
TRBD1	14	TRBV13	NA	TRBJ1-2	CAGSSRTGNYGYTF	TGTGCCGGATCCTCCCGGACAGGGAACTATGGCTACACCTTC
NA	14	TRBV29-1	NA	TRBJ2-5	CSVEGAGVQETQYF	TGCAGCGTTGAGGGGGCGGGGGTCCAAGAGACCCAGTACTTC
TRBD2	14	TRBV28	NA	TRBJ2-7	CASSLSGRAHEQYF	TGTGCCAGCAGTCTTAGCGGGAGGGCCCACGAGCAGTACTTC
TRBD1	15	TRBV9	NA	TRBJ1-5	CASSAGGQGDQPQHF	TGTGCCAGCAGCGCGGGGGGACAGGGGGATCAGCCCCAGCATTTT